This T cell receptor (beta chain) was documented in a study of blood T cell repertoires in COVID-19. Assignment of participants to cohorts was predicated upon participant-reported clinical history. As handled by the study authors: Estimates of nucleated cell counts were drawn from the amplification of reference gene primers. Sequencing used immunoSEQ multiplex PCR; TCRdb keeps in-frame clones, though not all of them. The DNA gave D and trimming, while V, J and clone size come from that table. Among some 460,000 clones listed, about nine tenths were seen once. CDR1 and CDR2 (germline): MGHRA, YSYEKL. V was pared by 5 bases and J by 3 bases, with 3 bases of the junction left unmatched. The CDR3 loop spans 14 amino acids.

The V gene is TRBV4-1, the J gene TRBJ2-1; 8 bases are a match to TRBD1. The clonotype originates from a woman aged 18-30 years who had recovered from COVID-19. Input material: PBMCs or T cells enriched from blood (not recorded which). The chain's CDR3 is CASSLGQDYNEQFF. For the CDR3, the DNA is TGCGCCAGCAGCTTGGGACAGGACTACAATGAGCAGTTCTTC.